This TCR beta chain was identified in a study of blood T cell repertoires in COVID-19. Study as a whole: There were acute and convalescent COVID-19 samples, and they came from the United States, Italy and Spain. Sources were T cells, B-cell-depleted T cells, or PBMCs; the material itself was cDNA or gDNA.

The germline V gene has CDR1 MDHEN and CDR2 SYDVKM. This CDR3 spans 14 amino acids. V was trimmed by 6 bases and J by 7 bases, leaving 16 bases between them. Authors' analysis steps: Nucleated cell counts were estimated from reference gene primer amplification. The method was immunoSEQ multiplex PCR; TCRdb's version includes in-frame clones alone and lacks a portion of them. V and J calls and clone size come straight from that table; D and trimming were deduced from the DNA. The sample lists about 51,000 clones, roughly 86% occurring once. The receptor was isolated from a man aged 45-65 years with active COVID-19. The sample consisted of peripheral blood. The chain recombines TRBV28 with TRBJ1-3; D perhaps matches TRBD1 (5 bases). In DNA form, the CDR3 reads TGTGCCAGCAGGGGGGGACTAGCACCGAACACCATATATTTT. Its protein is CASRGGLAPNTIYF.